The present TCR beta chain was sequenced within a study of blood T cell repertoires in COVID-19. Here immunoSEQ multiplex PCR was the method, and the copy in TCRdb shows in-frame clones only, minus some. The sample records 490,000 or so clones, over 75% being singletons. The CDR3 length is 15 residues. Germline CDR1 reads ENHRY; CDR2 reads SYGVKD. J gave up 1 base and V 6 bases, and 3 bases lay outside the gene matches. The chain recombines TRBV10-3 with TRBJ2-3; TRBD1 agrees at 11 bases. What was sequenced was PBMCs or T cells enriched from blood (not recorded which). The TCR was taken from a woman aged 40 to 50 who had recovered from COVID-19. The CDR3 protein is CAIRRTGGGTDTQYF. CDR3 nucleotide sequence: TGTGCCATCAGGCGGACAGGGGGCGGCACAGATACGCAGTATTTT.